The next 15 T cell receptor beta chains were all read from a single sample in a study of T-cell reconstitution after alpha-beta-depleted transplantation in children. Study results and limitations: One year after transplant, T-cell counts and diversity came mostly from newly produced T cells.

For these TCRs, the target antigens are not known. Preparation of the TCRbeta library used unique molecular identifiers. TCRdb recomputed calls from the PCR reads with MiXCR, one row per CDR3 protein. The sample lists around 270,000 distinct CDR3 sequences, around 7.3% occurring once. The specimen comprised peripheral blood, sampled 360 days after TCRalphabeta/CD19-depleted stem cell transplant. All receptors derive from a female patient aged 2 to 10 who had a stem cell transplant for Fanconi anemia, so the T cells may come from the graft donor.

This chain uses TRBV11-1 with TRBJ2-7, with TRBD2 matching over 8 bases. Germline V gene data show CDR1 as SGHAT and CDR2 as FQDESV (reference sequence). V shed 4 bases and J 6 bases; nucleotides not matched to a gene: 20. The CDR3 contains 18 residues. The CDR3 nucleotides are TGTGCCAGCAGCTCCGGCACTAGCGGCGTTCCTGGACTACGCGAGCAGTACTTC. Protein: CASSSGTSGVPGLREQYF.

This clonotype showed up many times. The chain couples TRBV6-4 to TRBJ2-3; 7 nucleotides match TRBD1. This CDR3 has 15 amino acids. With 3 bases clipped from V and 1 base from J, the junction kept 4 bases outside the gene matches. Germline CDR1 is MRHNA and CDR2 is SNTAGT. CDR3: CASSEDTGGTDTQYF. The CDR3 DNA reads TGTGCCAGCAGTGAGGATACAGGGGGCACAGATACGCAGTATTTT.

Only a few counts were recorded for this clonotype. The chain combines TRBV2 with TRBJ1-6, with 10 bases lining up with TRBD1. The J segment lost 6 bases and the V segment lost 7 bases, leaving 3 bases of the junction unmatched. CDR3 length: 14 residues. Germline V gives CDR1 SNHLY, CDR2 FYNNEI. The CDR3 loop is CASTGDRGNSPLHF. The CDR3 DNA reads as TGTGCCAGCACGGGGGACAGGGGTAATTCACCCCTCCACTTT. Based on the CDR3 plus reference TRBV2 and TRBJ1-6, the full variable domain is EPEVTQTPSHQVTQMGQEVILRCVPISNHLYFYWYRQILGQKVEFLVSFYNNEISEKSEIFDDQFSVERPDGSNFTLKIRSTKLEDSAMYFCASTGDRGNSPLHFGNGTRLTVT.

In its sample, this clonotype was seen a few times. The rearrangement links TRBV15 to TRBJ2-4, with TRBD2 as a possible D gene (5 bases). The CDR3 is made up of 15 amino acids. V was trimmed by 8 bases and J by 4 bases, leaving 18 bases between them. CDR1 is LNHNV and CDR2 is YYDKDF in the germline V gene (reference sequence). The CDR3 nucleotides are TGTGCCACCGCGGGCGGCGGAGAATTAAAAAACATTCAGTACTTC. Residues: CATAGGGELKNIQYF. The whole variable domain, remainder taken from reference TRBV15 and TRBJ2-4, is DAMVIQNPRYQVTQFGKPVTLSCSQTLNHNVMYWYQQKSSQAPKLLFHYYDKDFNNEADTPDNFQSRRPNTSFCFLDIRSPGLGDTAMYLCATAGGGELKNIQYFGAGTRLSVL.

J is TRBJ1-2 and V is TRBV18; 7 bases align to TRBD1. Germline CDR1 reads KGHSH; CDR2 reads LQKENI. There are 15 residues in the CDR3. The junction had 6 bases not matched to a gene; V was cut back by 1 base and J by 4 bases. This CDR3 reads CASSPLGQDLYGYTF. The CDR3 region has the DNA TGTGCCAGCTCACCACTAGGACAGGATCTCTATGGCTACACCTTC.

The chain joins TRBV9 to TRBJ1-1; D may be TRBD1 (5 bases). Trimming took 0 bases from V and 1 from J, leaving 10 bases between them. Germline V lookup: CDR1 SGDLS, CDR2 YYNGEE. The CDR3 has 15 amino acids. The DNA of the CDR3 is TGTGCCAGCAGCGTAGTGGGGCAGGCGAACACTGAAGCTTTCTTT. Residues: CASSVVGQANTEAFF.

Many counts were recorded for this clonotype. This sequence joins TRBV27 and TRBJ2-2; 13 bases map to TRBD2. The CDR3 consists of 17 residues. V was clipped by 5 bases and J by 11 bases; unmatched bases: 14. In germline, CDR1 is MNHEY, CDR2 SMNVEV (reference sequence). The CDR3 nucleotides are TGTGCCAGCAGTCTATTCTTTTCCGGACTAGCGGGAGCCGAGCTGTTTTTT. This sequence encodes CASSLFFSGLAGAELFF.

This clonotype appeared many times. The rearrangement uses TRBV20-1 and TRBJ1-2; D perhaps matches TRBD1 (6 bases). This CDR3 has 16 residues. In germline, CDR1 is DFQATT, CDR2 SNEGSKA (reference sequence). V lost 5 bases and J 7 bases, leaving 26 bases between the germline ends. The CDR3 sequence is CSARSTGAQGYAGYTF. The CDR3 DNA sequence: TGCAGTGCTCGAAGCACCGGGGCCCAGGGGTATGCTGGCTACACCTTC.

Ten or more counts support this clonotype. The genes are TRBV12-3 or TRBV12-4 and TRBJ1-3; D is unresolved. Trimming took 5 bases from V and 1 from J, leaving 12 bases between them. This CDR3 region has 15 residues. CDR3 in amino acids: CASSPFTVSGNTIYF. Written as DNA, the CDR3 is TGTGCCAGCAGTCCCTTCACGGTTTCTGGAAACACCATATATTTT.

This clonotype was counted a few times. The V gene is TRBV7-3, the J gene TRBJ2-5, with a tentative D call TRBD1 (6 bases). The CDR3 is 14 residues long. The V gene lost 5 bases and the J gene lost 1 base, with 11 bases spanning the gap. Germline V CDR1 and CDR2: SGHTA, FQGTGA. The CDR3 sequence is CASSRAGAQETQYF. CDR3 nucleotides: TGTGCCAGCAGCCGGGCAGGGGCCCAAGAGACCCAGTACTTC.

This clonotype was seen many times. The chain recombines TRBV2 with TRBJ2-1; D possibly uses TRBD1 or TRBD2 (5 bases each). V lost 7 bases to trimming and J lost 5 bases, with 30 bases between them. Germline loops: CDR1 SNHLY, CDR2 FYNNEI. CDR3 length: 19 amino acids. The CDR3 nucleotides are TGTGCCAGCAAGTGGGCCAGGGCCCCACTTCTAGGGGAGAACAATGAGCAGTTCTTC. It yields the protein CASKWARAPLLGENNEQFF.

V is TRBV7-2 and J is TRBJ1-5, with D possibly being TRBD1 (5 bases). The length of the CDR3 is 17 residues. Trimming stripped 1 base from V and 2 bases from J, with 15 bases between. Germline V lookup: CDR1 SGHTA, CDR2 FQGNSA. The CDR3 nucleotides are TGTGCCAGCAGCTTAGTTTCATGGCAGGGTGGCAATCAGCCCCAGCATTTT. Translated: CASSLVSWQGGNQPQHF.

This clonotype was seen more than once but under ten times. The chain is built from TRBV27 and TRBJ2-1; 9 nucleotides line up with TRBD2. V trimming: 6 bases; J trimming: 7 bases; junction bases outside the gene matches: 13. CDR3 length equals 16 residues. Per the germline V gene, CDR1 is MNHEY and CDR2 is SMNVEV (reference sequence). This chain's CDR3 is CASSRLAVPPSNEQFF. CDR3 nucleotides: TGTGCCAGCAGCCGACTAGCGGTGCCTCCTTCGAATGAGCAGTTCTTC.

In its sample, this clonotype was seen many times. The chain recombines TRBV12-3 or TRBV12-4 with TRBJ2-3; D remains ambiguous. V was cut by 1 base and J by 2 bases, with 7 bases left in between. The CDR3 has 14 residues. Here the CDR3 reads CASSLGLSTDTQYF. CDR3 coding DNA: TGTGCCAGCAGTTTAGGACTTTCCACAGATACGCAGTATTTT.

This clonotype was counted between two and nine times. In nucleotides, the CDR3 is TGTGCCAGCAGTTTACTGCTAGGGGGCAATCAGCCCCAGCATTTT. Its protein product is CASSLLLGGNQPQHF. The V gene is TRBV12-3 or TRBV12-4, the J gene TRBJ1-5; tentative D call: TRBD1 (5 bases). The ends were cut back, 2 bases at V and 2 bases at J, with 10 bases in the middle. The CDR3 loop spans 15 amino acids.